A selection of T cell receptor beta chains follows, all from one sample in a study of blood T cell repertoires in COVID-19. Profiling relied on immunoSEQ multiplex PCR, and the TCRdb table lists in-frame clones only, not all of them. The sample yields about 500,000 clones, nearly 90% seen once. The specimen was peripheral blood. The receptor source for this set is a man between 18 and 35 years old with COVID-19, enrolled during active disease. CDR3s include the opening cysteine and the closing phenylalanine or tryptophan. The order of the fields is CDR3 protein, CDR3 DNA, J gene, clone size, D gene, V gene. The D gene is left open where the match is weak. Clone size is not always given. Where it is, it says once, few, many or a class for expanded clones.

cdr3_aa: CASSLGVNRDQPQHF; cdr3_nt: TGTGCCAGCAGTTTAGGTGTGAACAGGGATCAGCCCCAGCATTTT; j_call: TRBJ1-5; clone_size: .; d_call: .; v_call: TRBV27
cdr3_aa: CASSILKGGEVLQYF; cdr3_nt: TGTGCCAGTAGTATATTAAAAGGTGGGGAGGTCCTCCAGTATTTT; j_call: TRBJ2-3; clone_size: once; d_call: .; v_call: TRBV19
cdr3_aa: CASSLDRDTDTQYF; cdr3_nt: TGCGCCAGCAGCCTGGACAGGGATACAGATACGCAGTATTTT; j_call: TRBJ2-3; clone_size: .; d_call: TRBD1; v_call: TRBV4-1
cdr3_aa: CASRPGRNTDTQYF; cdr3_nt: TGTGCCAGTCGTCCGGGGAGGAACACAGATACGCAGTATTTT; j_call: TRBJ2-3; clone_size: .; d_call: .; v_call: TRBV6-5
cdr3_aa: CASSPQGTGLREQYF; cdr3_nt: TGTGCCAGCAGCCCACAAGGGACAGGCCTTCGAGAGCAGTACTTC; j_call: TRBJ2-7; clone_size: few; d_call: TRBD1; v_call: TRBV11-2
cdr3_aa: CASSIRAGTPNNQPQHF; cdr3_nt: TGTGCCAGTAGTATCAGAGCTGGGACACCTAACAATCAGCCCCAGCATTTT; j_call: TRBJ1-5; clone_size: .; d_call: .; v_call: TRBV19
cdr3_aa: CASSLALGGIYSYEQYF; cdr3_nt: TGTGCCAGCAGCTTAGCGTTGGGCGGGATATACTCCTACGAGCAGTACTTC; j_call: TRBJ2-7; clone_size: .; d_call: .; v_call: TRBV7-9
cdr3_aa: CASSQAADYGYTF; cdr3_nt: TGTGCCAGCAGCCAAGCGGCGGACTATGGCTACACCTTC; j_call: TRBJ1-2; clone_size: many; d_call: .; v_call: TRBV3-1/TRBV3-2
cdr3_aa: CASGSVDNSPLHF; cdr3_nt: TGTGCTAGTGGTTCGGTCGATAATTCACCCCTCCACTTT; j_call: TRBJ1-6; clone_size: .; d_call: .; v_call: TRBV12-5
cdr3_aa: CASSIGTPYSNQPQHF; cdr3_nt: TGTGCCAGTAGTATAGGGACACCTTATAGCAATCAGCCCCAGCATTTT; j_call: TRBJ1-5; clone_size: .; d_call: .; v_call: TRBV19
cdr3_aa: CATSGPGHRNTGELFF; cdr3_nt: TGTGCCACCAGTGGCCCGGGACACAGGAACACCGGGGAGCTGTTTTTT; j_call: TRBJ2-2; clone_size: .; d_call: .; v_call: TRBV24-1
cdr3_aa: CASSLDGGAQFF; cdr3_nt: TGCGCCAGCAGCTTGGACGGGGGGGCTCAGTTCTTC; j_call: TRBJ2-1; clone_size: .; d_call: TRBD2; v_call: TRBV5-1
cdr3_aa: CASAGRDTQYF; cdr3_nt: TGTGCCAGCGCCGGGAGGGATACGCAGTATTTT; j_call: TRBJ2-3; clone_size: .; d_call: TRBD2; v_call: TRBV19
cdr3_aa: CASSELGLAGGQETQYF; cdr3_nt: TGCGCCAGCAGTGAATTGGGACTAGCGGGAGGGCAAGAGACCCAGTACTTC; j_call: TRBJ2-5; clone_size: .; d_call: TRBD2; v_call: TRBV10-1
cdr3_aa: CASSYGESYEQYF; cdr3_nt: TGTGCCAGCAGTTACGGGGAGTCCTACGAGCAGTACTTC; j_call: TRBJ2-7; clone_size: .; d_call: .; v_call: TRBV6-5
cdr3_aa: CASSQTEPSTDTQYF; cdr3_nt: TGTGCCAGTAGTCAGACAGAACCTAGCACAGATACGCAGTATTTT; j_call: TRBJ2-3; clone_size: .; d_call: .; v_call: TRBV19
cdr3_aa: CASTNGGFTEAFF; cdr3_nt: TGTGCCAGCACCAACGGGGGATTTACTGAAGCTTTCTTT; j_call: TRBJ1-1; clone_size: .; d_call: .; v_call: TRBV5-4
cdr3_aa: CASSFGDRVAYGYTF; cdr3_nt: TGTGCCAGCAGTTTTGGAGACAGAGTTGCTTATGGCTACACCTTC; j_call: TRBJ1-2; clone_size: .; d_call: .; v_call: TRBV28
cdr3_aa: CASSQEQVVQPQHF; cdr3_nt: TGCGCCAGCAGCCAAGAACAGGTGGTTCAGCCCCAGCATTTT; j_call: TRBJ1-5; clone_size: .; d_call: .; v_call: TRBV4-1
cdr3_aa: CASSTSGQFEAFF; cdr3_nt: TGTGCCAGCAGCACGAGTGGACAGTTTGAAGCTTTCTTT; j_call: TRBJ1-1; clone_size: .; d_call: .; v_call: TRBV7-9
cdr3_aa: CASSPERETQYF; cdr3_nt: TGTGCCAGCAGCCCAGAACGGGAGACCCAGTACTTC; j_call: TRBJ2-5; clone_size: .; d_call: .; v_call: TRBV3-1/TRBV3-2
cdr3_aa: CAWNRQGSTEAFF; cdr3_nt: TGTGCCTGGAATAGACAGGGGAGCACTGAAGCTTTCTTT; j_call: TRBJ1-1; clone_size: .; d_call: TRBD1; v_call: TRBV30
cdr3_aa: CASSDMTGYNSPLHF; cdr3_nt: TGTGCCAGCAGTGACATGACAGGGTATAATTCACCCCTCCACTTT; j_call: TRBJ1-6; clone_size: .; d_call: TRBD1; v_call: TRBV2
cdr3_aa: CASSSPAGAFF; cdr3_nt: TGTGCCAGCAGCTCTCCTGCGGGAGCTTTCTTT; j_call: TRBJ1-1; clone_size: few; d_call: .; v_call: TRBV5-5
cdr3_aa: CASSLRRTMETQYF; cdr3_nt: TGTGCCAGCAGCTTGAGGAGGACTATGGAGACCCAGTACTTC; j_call: TRBJ2-5; clone_size: .; d_call: .; v_call: TRBV5-4
cdr3_aa: CASSASGEKLFF; cdr3_nt: TGTGCCAGCAGCGCGTCCGGTGAAAAACTGTTTTTT; j_call: TRBJ1-4; clone_size: .; d_call: .; v_call: TRBV6-5
cdr3_aa: CASRPGQGLLNQPQHF; cdr3_nt: TGTGCCAGCAGGCCGGGACAGGGACTTCTAAATCAGCCCCAGCATTTT; j_call: TRBJ1-5; clone_size: few; d_call: TRBD1; v_call: TRBV2
cdr3_aa: CASSRTGGQEAFF; cdr3_nt: TGTGCCAGCAGCCGAACAGGGGGACAGGAAGCTTTCTTT; j_call: TRBJ1-1; clone_size: .; d_call: TRBD1; v_call: TRBV3-1/TRBV3-2
cdr3_aa: CASSRAPGQGGYEQYF; cdr3_nt: TGTGCCAGCTCACGAGCACCGGGACAGGGTGGCTACGAGCAGTACTTC; j_call: TRBJ2-7; clone_size: .; d_call: TRBD1; v_call: TRBV18
cdr3_aa: CASREGAANTEAFF; cdr3_nt: TGTGCCAGCAGAGAGGGGGCGGCGAACACTGAAGCTTTCTTT; j_call: TRBJ1-1; clone_size: .; d_call: TRBD1; v_call: TRBV2
cdr3_aa: CASSSLASGYEQYF; cdr3_nt: TGTGCCAGCAGCTCTCTGGCTAGCGGTTACGAGCAGTACTTC; j_call: TRBJ2-7; clone_size: few; d_call: TRBD2; v_call: TRBV11-2
cdr3_aa: CASNPLANQETQYF; cdr3_nt: TGTGCCAGCAATCCACTAGCGAACCAAGAGACCCAGTACTTC; j_call: TRBJ2-5; clone_size: .; d_call: TRBD2; v_call: TRBV11-3
cdr3_aa: CASRGLAGGTKNIQYF; cdr3_nt: TGTGCCAGCAGGGGACTAGCGGGAGGGACCAAAAACATTCAGTACTTC; j_call: TRBJ2-4; clone_size: .; d_call: TRBD2; v_call: TRBV28
cdr3_aa: CASRTNTASGNTIYF; cdr3_nt: TGCGCCAGCAGGACAAACACCGCGTCTGGAAACACCATATATTTT; j_call: TRBJ1-3; clone_size: .; d_call: .; v_call: TRBV5-1
cdr3_aa: CASSGQVNSPLHF; cdr3_nt: TGTGCCAGCAGCGGACAGGTTAATTCACCCCTCCACTTT; j_call: TRBJ1-6; clone_size: .; d_call: TRBD1; v_call: TRBV7-9
cdr3_aa: CASSPMDTYSGANVLTF; cdr3_nt: TGTGCCAGCAGTCCAATGGACACCTACTCTGGGGCCAACGTCCTGACTTTC; j_call: TRBJ2-6; clone_size: .; d_call: .; v_call: TRBV6-4
cdr3_aa: CASNPSGYNEQFF; cdr3_nt: TGTGCCAGTAATCCTAGCGGTTACAATGAGCAGTTCTTC; j_call: TRBJ2-1; clone_size: .; d_call: TRBD2; v_call: TRBV19
cdr3_aa: CASSFYRGDEQYF; cdr3_nt: TGTGCCAGCAGCTTCTACAGGGGTGACGAGCAGTACTTC; j_call: TRBJ2-7; clone_size: few; d_call: TRBD1; v_call: TRBV5-6
cdr3_aa: CASSRTSGRTGTQYF; cdr3_nt: TGTGCCAGCAGCCGTACTAGCGGGAGAACGGGGACCCAGTACTTC; j_call: TRBJ2-5; clone_size: .; d_call: TRBD2; v_call: TRBV11-2
cdr3_aa: CASSTVDYTGELFF; cdr3_nt: TGTGCCAGCAGCACGGTTGACTACACCGGGGAGCTGTTTTTT; j_call: TRBJ2-2; clone_size: .; d_call: .; v_call: TRBV21-1
cdr3_aa: CASSLDGTAGDLRAFF; cdr3_nt: TGTGCCAGCAGCTTGGATGGGACAGCGGGTGATCTCAGAGCTTTCTTT; j_call: TRBJ1-1; clone_size: .; d_call: TRBD1; v_call: TRBV5-8
cdr3_aa: CASRTPGGGDEQYF; cdr3_nt: TGTGCCAGCAGGACCCCCGGGGGGGGAGACGAGCAGTACTTC; j_call: TRBJ2-7; clone_size: .; d_call: TRBD2; v_call: TRBV28
cdr3_aa: CASSPWDKNEKLFF; cdr3_nt: TGTGCCAGCTCACCATGGGACAAGAATGAAAAACTGTTTTTT; j_call: TRBJ1-4; clone_size: .; d_call: .; v_call: TRBV18
cdr3_aa: CAYPKRTGGCEQFF; cdr3_nt: TGTGCCTACCCAAAAAGGACAGGGGGGTGCGAGCAGTTCTTC; j_call: TRBJ2-1; clone_size: .; d_call: TRBD1; v_call: TRBV30
cdr3_aa: CASSSSGSPGDEQFF; cdr3_nt: TGTGCCAGCAGCTCTAGCGGGAGCCCAGGGGATGAGCAGTTCTTC; j_call: TRBJ2-1; clone_size: .; d_call: TRBD2; v_call: TRBV7-6
cdr3_aa: CASSLGVADNEKLFF; cdr3_nt: TGTGCCAGCAGCTTAGGGGTAGCAGATAATGAAAAACTGTTTTTT; j_call: TRBJ1-4; clone_size: .; d_call: .; v_call: TRBV7-9
cdr3_aa: CASSERLPPGSETQYF; cdr3_nt: TGTGCCAGCAGTGAAAGACTACCCCCCGGGTCGGAGACCCAGTACTTC; j_call: TRBJ2-5; clone_size: .; d_call: .; v_call: TRBV6-1
cdr3_aa: CASSEGGGANQPQHF; cdr3_nt: TGTGCCAGCAGTGAAGGTGGAGGGGCCAATCAGCCCCAGCATTTT; j_call: TRBJ1-5; clone_size: few; d_call: .; v_call: TRBV2
cdr3_aa: CASSYSLGAPEAFF; cdr3_nt: TGTGCCAGCAGTTACTCGCTGGGGGCGCCTGAAGCTTTCTTT; j_call: TRBJ1-1; clone_size: once; d_call: .; v_call: TRBV6-5
cdr3_aa: CASSREVMGEQYF; cdr3_nt: TGTGCCAGCAGTCGGGAGGTAATGGGAGAGCAGTACTTC; j_call: TRBJ2-7; clone_size: .; d_call: TRBD2; v_call: TRBV12-3/TRBV12-4
cdr3_aa: CASGRGDSLYEQYF; cdr3_nt: TGTGCCAGCGGGCGGGGGGACAGCCTTTACGAGCAGTACTTC; j_call: TRBJ2-7; clone_size: .; d_call: .; v_call: TRBV2
cdr3_aa: CASSSGWDRYEQYF; cdr3_nt: TGTGCCAGCAGCTCCGGATGGGACAGGTACGAGCAGTACTTC; j_call: TRBJ2-7; clone_size: few; d_call: TRBD1; v_call: TRBV7-9
cdr3_aa: CASSSDRGYTGELFF; cdr3_nt: TGTGCCAGCAGCTCGGACAGGGGGTACACCGGGGAGCTGTTTTTT; j_call: TRBJ2-2; clone_size: .; d_call: TRBD1; v_call: TRBV5-5